This T cell receptor beta chain was identified during a study of T cell clonotyping in hematopoietic cell transplantation. General study results and limits: After transplant, recipient diversity fell while pathologically expanded clonotypes grew through day 180. Few recipient clonotypes overlapped donors; over 95% were de novo at given depth. No sorting was done, leaving CD4 and CD8 contributions mixed.

The data were produced by immunoSEQ multiplex PCR, yet TCRdb's version contains in-frame clones alone and is incomplete. The sample holds some 2,000 clones, roughly three quarters seen once. Comments on this clone: Its cognate antigen is unknown.

The TCR originated in a man under 40 in good health. Some clones in this sample may be carry-over from other donors' samples. Sequencing was done on a sample of peripheral blood mononuclear cells.

For the CDR3, the DNA is TGTGCCAGCAGCCGCGTGGGGGAAAAACTGTTTTTT. Its protein is CASSRVGEKLFF. The chain uses TRBV5-6 and TRBJ1-4; D is uncertain. The germline V gene encodes CDR1 SGHDT and CDR2 YYEEEE. This CDR3 has 12 amino acids. Trimming stripped 4 bases from V and 8 bases from J, with 9 bases between.